This paragraph covers one TCR beta chain sequence. These data originate in a study of blood T cell repertoires in COVID-19. Looking at the study overall: Samples of COVID-19 (acute and convalescent) were obtained from the United States, Italy and Spain.

Clones were sequenced by immunoSEQ multiplex PCR, and TCRdb holds only the in-frame ones, with some missing. The table has 100,000 to 150,000 clones, 86% seen once. Seattle patients were enrolled during active infection and followed longitudinally. This CDR3 is 15 amino acids long. The ends lost 0 bases at V and 4 bases at J; junction bases unmatched: 5. Germline loops: CDR1 LNHNV, CDR2 YYDKDF (reference sequence). Source material: peripheral blood. V and J are TRBV15 and TRBJ1-2; 7 bases are shared with TRBD1. This clonotype was sampled from a woman in her 70s with COVID-19, enrolled during active disease. This CDR3 is CATSRDSQGSYGYTF. The CDR3 region has the DNA TGTGCCACCAGCAGAGACTCACAGGGGAGCTATGGCTACACCTTC.